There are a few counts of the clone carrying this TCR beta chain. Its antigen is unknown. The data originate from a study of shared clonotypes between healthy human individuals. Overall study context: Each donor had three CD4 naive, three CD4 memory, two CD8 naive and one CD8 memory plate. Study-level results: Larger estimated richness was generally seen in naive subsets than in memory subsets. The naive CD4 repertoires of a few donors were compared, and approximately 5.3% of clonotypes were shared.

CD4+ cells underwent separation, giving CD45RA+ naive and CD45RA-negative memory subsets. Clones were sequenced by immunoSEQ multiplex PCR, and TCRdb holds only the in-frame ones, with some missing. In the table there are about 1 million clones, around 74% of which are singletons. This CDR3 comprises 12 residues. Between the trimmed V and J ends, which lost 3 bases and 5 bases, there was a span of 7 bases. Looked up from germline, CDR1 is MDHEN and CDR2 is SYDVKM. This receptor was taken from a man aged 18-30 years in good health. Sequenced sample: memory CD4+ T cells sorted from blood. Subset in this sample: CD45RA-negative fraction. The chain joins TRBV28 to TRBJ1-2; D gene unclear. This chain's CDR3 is CASSLPWYGYTF. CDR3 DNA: TGTGCCAGCAGTTTGCCCTGGTATGGCTACACCTTC.